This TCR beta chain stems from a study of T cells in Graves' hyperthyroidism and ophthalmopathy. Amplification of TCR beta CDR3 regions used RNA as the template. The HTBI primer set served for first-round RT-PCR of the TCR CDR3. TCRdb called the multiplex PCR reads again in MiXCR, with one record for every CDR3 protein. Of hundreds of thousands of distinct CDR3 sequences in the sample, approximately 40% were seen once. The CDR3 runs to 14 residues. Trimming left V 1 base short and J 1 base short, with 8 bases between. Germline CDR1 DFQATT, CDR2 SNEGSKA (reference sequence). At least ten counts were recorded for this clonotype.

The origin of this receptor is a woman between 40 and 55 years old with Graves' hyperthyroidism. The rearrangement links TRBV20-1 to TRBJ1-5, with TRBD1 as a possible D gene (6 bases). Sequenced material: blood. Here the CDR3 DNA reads TGCAGTGCTAGAGGGGGGCAGAGCAATCAGCCCCAGCATTTT. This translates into CSARGGQSNQPQHF.